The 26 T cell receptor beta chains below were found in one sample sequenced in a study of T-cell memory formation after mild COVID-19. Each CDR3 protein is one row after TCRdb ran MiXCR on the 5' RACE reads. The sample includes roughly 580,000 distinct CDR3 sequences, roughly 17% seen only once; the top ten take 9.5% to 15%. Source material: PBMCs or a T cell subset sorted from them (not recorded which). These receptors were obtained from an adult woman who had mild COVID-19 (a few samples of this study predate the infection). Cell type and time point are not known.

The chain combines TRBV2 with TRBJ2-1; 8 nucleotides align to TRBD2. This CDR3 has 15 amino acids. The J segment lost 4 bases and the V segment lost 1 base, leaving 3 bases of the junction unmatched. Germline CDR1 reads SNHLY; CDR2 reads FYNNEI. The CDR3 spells CASSEGVAGYNEQFF. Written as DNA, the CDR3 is TGTGCCAGCAGTGAAGGGGTAGCGGGGTACAATGAGCAGTTCTTC.

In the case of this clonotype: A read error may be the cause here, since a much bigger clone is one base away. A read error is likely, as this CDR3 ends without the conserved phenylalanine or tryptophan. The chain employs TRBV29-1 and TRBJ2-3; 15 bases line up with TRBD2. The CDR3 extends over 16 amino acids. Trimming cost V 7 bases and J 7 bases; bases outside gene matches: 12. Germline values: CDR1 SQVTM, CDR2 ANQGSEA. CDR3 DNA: TGCAGCGGGCTCCCGGGACTAGCGGGAGGAGCGTATACGCAGTATTTG. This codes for CSGLPGLAGGAYTQYL.

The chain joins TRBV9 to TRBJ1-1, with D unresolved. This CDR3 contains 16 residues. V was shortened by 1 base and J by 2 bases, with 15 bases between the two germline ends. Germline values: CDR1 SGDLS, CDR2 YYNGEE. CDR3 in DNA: TGTGCCAGCAGCGTATCGTTATCTGGTCCCAACACTGAAGCTTTCTTT. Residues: CASSVSLSGPNTEAFF.

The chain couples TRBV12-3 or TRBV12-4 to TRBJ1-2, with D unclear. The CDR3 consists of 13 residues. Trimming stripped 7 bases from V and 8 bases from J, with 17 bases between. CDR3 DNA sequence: TGTGCCAGCACCTTCGGCGGCGGAGGAGGCTACACCTTC. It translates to CASTFGGGGGYTF.

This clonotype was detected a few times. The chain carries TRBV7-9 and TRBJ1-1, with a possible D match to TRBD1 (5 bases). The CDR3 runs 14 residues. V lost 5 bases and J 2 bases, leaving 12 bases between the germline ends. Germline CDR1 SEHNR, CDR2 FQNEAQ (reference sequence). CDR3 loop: CASSNGAPNTEAFF. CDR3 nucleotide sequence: TGTGCCAGCAGCAATGGGGCTCCTAACACTGAAGCTTTCTTT. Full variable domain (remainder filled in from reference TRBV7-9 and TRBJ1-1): DTGVSQNPRHKITKRGQNVTFRCDPISEHNRLYWYRQTLGQGPEFLTYFQNEAQLEKSRLLSDRFSAERPKGSFSTLEIQRTEQGDSAMYLCASSNGAPNTEAFFGQGTRLTVV.

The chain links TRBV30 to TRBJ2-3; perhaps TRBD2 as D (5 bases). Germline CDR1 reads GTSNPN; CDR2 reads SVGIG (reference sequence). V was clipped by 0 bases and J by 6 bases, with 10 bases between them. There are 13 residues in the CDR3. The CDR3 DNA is TGTGCCTGGAGTGTGTTTCCGGGGGATACGCAGTATTTT. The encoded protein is CAWSVFPGDTQYF.

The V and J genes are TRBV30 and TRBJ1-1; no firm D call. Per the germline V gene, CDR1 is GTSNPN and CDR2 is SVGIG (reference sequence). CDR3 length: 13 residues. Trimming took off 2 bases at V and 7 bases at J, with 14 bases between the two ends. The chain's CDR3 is CAWSFIPGHEAFF. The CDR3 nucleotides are TGTGCCTGGAGTTTTATCCCGGGTCATGAAGCTTTCTTT.

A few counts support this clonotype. Here the CDR3 reads CASRVRGTLSPQYF. CDR3 bases: TGTGCCAGCAGAGTTCGTGGGACTCTCTCCCCCCAGTACTTC. The genes are TRBV12-3 or TRBV12-4 and TRBJ2-5; maybe TRBD2 (6 bases). CDR3 length: 14 residues. V dropped 6 bases and J dropped 9 bases, with 20 bases sitting between them.

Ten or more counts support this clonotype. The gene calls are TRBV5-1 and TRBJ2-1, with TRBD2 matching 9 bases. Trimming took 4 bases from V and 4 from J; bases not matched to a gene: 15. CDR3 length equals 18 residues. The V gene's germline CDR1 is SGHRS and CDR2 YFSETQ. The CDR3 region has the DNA TGCGCCAGCAGCGCTCCTTCCTTTGCGGGAGGGGTTTACAATGAGCAGTTCTTC. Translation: CASSAPSFAGGVYNEQFF.

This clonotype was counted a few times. CDR3 sequence: CASSIGLTGGRETQYF. The CDR3 DNA sequence: TGTGCCAGCAGCATCGGATTGACGGGCGGGAGGGAGACCCAGTACTTC. V gene TRBV7-9 combines with J gene TRBJ2-5; 8 nucleotides agree with TRBD2. From germline, CDR1 is SEHNR and CDR2 FQNEAQ (reference sequence). The ends lost 5 bases at V and 5 bases at J; junction bases unmatched: 13. This CDR3 comprises 16 residues.

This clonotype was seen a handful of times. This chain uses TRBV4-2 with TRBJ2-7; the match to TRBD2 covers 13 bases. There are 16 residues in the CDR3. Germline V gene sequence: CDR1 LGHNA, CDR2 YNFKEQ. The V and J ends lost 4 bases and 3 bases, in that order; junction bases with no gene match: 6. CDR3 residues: CASSPITSGGGYEQYF. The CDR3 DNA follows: TGTGCCAGCAGCCCGATAACTAGCGGGGGGGGCTACGAGCAGTACTTC.

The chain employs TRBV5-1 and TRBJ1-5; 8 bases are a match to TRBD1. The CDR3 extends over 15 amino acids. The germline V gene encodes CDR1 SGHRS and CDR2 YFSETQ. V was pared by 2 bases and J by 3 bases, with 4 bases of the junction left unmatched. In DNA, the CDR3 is TGCGCCAGCAGCTTACAGGGGGGGATCAATCAGCCCCAGCATTTT. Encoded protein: CASSLQGGINQPQHF.

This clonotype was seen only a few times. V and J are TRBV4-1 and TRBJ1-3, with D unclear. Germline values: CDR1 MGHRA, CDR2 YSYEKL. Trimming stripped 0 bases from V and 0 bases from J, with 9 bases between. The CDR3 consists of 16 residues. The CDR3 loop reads CASSQDRGSSGNTIYF. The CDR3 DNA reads TGCGCCAGCAGCCAAGATCGGGGTTCCTCTGGAAACACCATATATTTT.

CDR3: CASSHFETGGGSDEQFF. In DNA, the CDR3 is TGCGCCAGCAGCCACTTCGAGACGGGAGGGGGTTCTGATGAGCAGTTCTTC. The chain carries TRBV4-3 and TRBJ2-1; 8 nucleotides match TRBD2. Germline loops: CDR1 LGHNA, CDR2 YSLEER. Unmatched junction bases numbered 15, after V lost 3 bases and J lost 8 bases. CDR3 length equals 17 residues.

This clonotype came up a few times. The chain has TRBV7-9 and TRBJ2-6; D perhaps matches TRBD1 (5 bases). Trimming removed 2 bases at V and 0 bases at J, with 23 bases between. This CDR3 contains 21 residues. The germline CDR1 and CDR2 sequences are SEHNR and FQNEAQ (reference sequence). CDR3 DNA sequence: TGTGCCAGCAGCTTAAATCAGTTCGGCAGGGCCCGCTCCTCTGGGGCCAACGTCCTGACTTTC. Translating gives CASSLNQFGRARSSGANVLTF. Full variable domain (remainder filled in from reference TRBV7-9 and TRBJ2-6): DTGVSQNPRHKITKRGQNVTFRCDPISEHNRLYWYRQTLGQGPEFLTYFQNEAQLEKSRLLSDRFSAERPKGSFSTLEIQRTEQGDSAMYLCASSLNQFGRARSSGANVLTFGAGSRLTVL.

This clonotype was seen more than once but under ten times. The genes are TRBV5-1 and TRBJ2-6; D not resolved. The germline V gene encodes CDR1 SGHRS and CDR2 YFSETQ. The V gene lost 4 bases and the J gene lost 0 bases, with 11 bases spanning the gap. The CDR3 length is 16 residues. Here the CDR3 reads CASSPYAGSGANVLTF. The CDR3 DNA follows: TGCGCCAGCAGCCCTTACGCAGGCTCTGGGGCCAACGTCCTGACTTTC.

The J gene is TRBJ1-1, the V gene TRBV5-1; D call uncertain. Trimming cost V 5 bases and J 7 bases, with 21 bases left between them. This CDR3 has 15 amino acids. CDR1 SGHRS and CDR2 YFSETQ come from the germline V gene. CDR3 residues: CASSDSNGGLGEAFF. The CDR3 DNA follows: TGCGCCAGCAGTGACTCAAACGGAGGCCTCGGTGAAGCTTTCTTT. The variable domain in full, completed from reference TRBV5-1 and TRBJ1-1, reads KAGVTQTPRYLIKTRGQQVTLSCSPISGHRSVSWYQQTPGQGLQFLFEYFSETQRNKGNFPGRFSGRQFSNSRSEMNVSTLELGDSALYLCASSDSNGGLGEAFFGQGTRLTVV.

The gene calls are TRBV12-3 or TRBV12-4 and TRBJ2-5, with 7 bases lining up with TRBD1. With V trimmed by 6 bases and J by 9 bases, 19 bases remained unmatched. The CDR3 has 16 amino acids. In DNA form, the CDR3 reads TGTGCCAGCAGCTATGGGACAGCCCAAGAGTTTCGGGCCCAGTACTTC. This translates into CASSYGTAQEFRAQYF.

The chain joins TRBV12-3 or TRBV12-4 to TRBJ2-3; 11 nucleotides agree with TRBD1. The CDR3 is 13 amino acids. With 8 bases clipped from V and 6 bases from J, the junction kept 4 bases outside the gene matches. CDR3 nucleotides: TGTGCCAGCGTGGGGACAGGGGGTGATACGCAGTATTTT. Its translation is CASVGTGGDTQYF.

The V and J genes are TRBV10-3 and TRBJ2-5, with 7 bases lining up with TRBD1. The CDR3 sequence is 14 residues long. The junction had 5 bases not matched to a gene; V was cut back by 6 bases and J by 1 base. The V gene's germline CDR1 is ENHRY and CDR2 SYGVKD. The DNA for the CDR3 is TGTGCCATCAGCCTGACAGGGATCCAAGAGACCCAGTACTTC. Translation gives CAISLTGIQETQYF.

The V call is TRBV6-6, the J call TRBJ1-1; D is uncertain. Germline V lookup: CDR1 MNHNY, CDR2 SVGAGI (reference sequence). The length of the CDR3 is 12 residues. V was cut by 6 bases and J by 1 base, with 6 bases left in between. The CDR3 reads CASRPPNTEAFF. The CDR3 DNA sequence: TGTGCCAGCAGACCCCCGAACACTGAAGCTTTCTTT.

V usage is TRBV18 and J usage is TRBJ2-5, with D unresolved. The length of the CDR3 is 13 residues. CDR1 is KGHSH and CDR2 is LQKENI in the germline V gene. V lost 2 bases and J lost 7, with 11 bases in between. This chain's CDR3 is CASSPGSPWTQYF. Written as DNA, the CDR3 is TGTGCCAGCTCACCAGGCTCCCCTTGGACCCAGTACTTC. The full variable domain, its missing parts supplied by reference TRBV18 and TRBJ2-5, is NAGVMQNPRHLVRRRGQEARLRCSPMKGHSHVYWYRQLPEEGLKFMVYLQKENIIDESGMPKERFSAEFPKEGPSILRIQQVVRGDSAAYFCASSPGSPWTQYFGPGTRLLVL.

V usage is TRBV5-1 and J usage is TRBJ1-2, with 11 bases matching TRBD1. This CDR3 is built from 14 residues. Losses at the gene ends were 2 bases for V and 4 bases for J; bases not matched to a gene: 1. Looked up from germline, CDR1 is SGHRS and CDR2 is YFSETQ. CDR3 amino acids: CASSFGTGGYGYTF. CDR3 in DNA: TGCGCCAGCAGCTTTGGGACAGGGGGCTATGGCTACACCTTC. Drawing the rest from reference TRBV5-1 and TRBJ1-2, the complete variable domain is KAGVTQTPRYLIKTRGQQVTLSCSPISGHRSVSWYQQTPGQGLQFLFEYFSETQRNKGNFPGRFSGRQFSNSRSEMNVSTLELGDSALYLCASSFGTGGYGYTFGSGTRLTVV.

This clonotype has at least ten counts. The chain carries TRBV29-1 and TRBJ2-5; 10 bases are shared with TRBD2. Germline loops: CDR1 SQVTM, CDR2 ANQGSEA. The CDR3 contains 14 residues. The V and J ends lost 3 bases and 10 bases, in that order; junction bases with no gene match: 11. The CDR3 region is CSVDRLAGAGDQYF. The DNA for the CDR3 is TGCAGCGTTGACAGGCTAGCGGGAGCTGGGGACCAGTACTTC.

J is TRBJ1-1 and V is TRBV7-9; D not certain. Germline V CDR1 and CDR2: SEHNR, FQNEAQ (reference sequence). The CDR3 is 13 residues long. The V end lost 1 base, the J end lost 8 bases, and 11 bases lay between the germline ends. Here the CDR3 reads CASSLEASAEAFF. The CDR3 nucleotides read TGTGCCAGCAGCTTAGAGGCCTCAGCCGAAGCTTTCTTT.

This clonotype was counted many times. The CDR3 region has the DNA TGTGCCAGCAGCGCCCGTTGGGAGCGGGGGGAGGGTGAGCAGTTCTTC. Its translation is CASSARWERGEGEQFF. The chain uses TRBV6-4 and TRBJ2-1; 9 bases line up with TRBD2. With V trimmed by 6 bases and J by 9 bases, 15 bases remained unmatched. This CDR3 spans 16 amino acids. Germline V gene sequence: CDR1 MRHNA, CDR2 SNTAGT.